The clone carrying this T cell receptor (beta chain) was observed many times. Its antigen is not known. TCR beta CDR3 regions were amplified from RNA transcripts. TCR CDR3 regions were first amplified by RT-PCR with HTBI primers. TCRdb reanalysed the multiplex PCR reads using MiXCR and keeps one entry per CDR3 protein. This table has about 260,000 distinct CDR3 sequences, about 25% appearing once. The source of the sample is a study of T cells in Graves' hyperthyroidism and ophthalmopathy. The CDR3 runs to 15 residues. V lost 1 base, J lost 5 bases, and 11 bases lay in between. Looked up from germline, CDR1 is SNHLY and CDR2 is FYNNEI. Findings of the study overall: Most expanded thyroid clonotypes above 0.001 recurred in blood.

It was 8 to 10 ml of fresh peripheral blood that supplied the PBMCs. The chain has TRBV2 and TRBJ2-2, with D maybe TRBD2 (6 bases). This sequence originates from a man in his forties with Graves' hyperthyroidism that later progressed to Graves' ophthalmopathy. Sequenced material: blood. CDR3 sequence: CASSEVAGRTGELFF. Written as DNA, the CDR3 is TGTGCCAGCAGTGAAGTGGCAGGGAGGACCGGGGAGCTGTTTTTT.